This TCR beta chain was identified in a study of cytomegalovirus exposure and HLA in healthy donors. The PCR ran on 60 Vbeta and 13 Jbeta primers. Some clones are missing from TCRdb's copy, which holds only in-frame ones; the method was immunoSEQ multiplex PCR. The table shows about 200,000 clones, with around 83% occurring only once. This CDR3 is built from 15 residues. The germline CDR1 and CDR2 sequences are SGHAT and FQNNGV. This receptor was obtained from a woman aged 45-65 years in good health and CMV-seropositive. Sequencing used PBMCs. The chain employs TRBV11-2 and TRBJ2-5; 9 positions agree with TRBD1. The end of the DNA aligns better with TRBJ2-7, so the J call may be wrong. The CDR3 sequence: CASRKPGQGGSEQYF. CDR3 bases: TGTGCCAGCAGGAAACCGGGACAGGGTGGAAGCGAGCAGTACTTC.